This entry concerns a single T cell receptor beta chain. The antigen is not known. The V end lost 4 bases, the J end lost 10 bases, and 21 bases lay between the germline ends. Germline values: CDR1 SGDLS, CDR2 YYNGEE. The CDR3 covers 15 residues. PCR was performed using 60 Vbeta and 13 Jbeta primers. Method: immunoSEQ multiplex PCR; TCRdb's copy keeps in-frame clones and lacks some. The table has more than 150,000 clones, over 80% seen once. The sample originates from a study of cytomegalovirus exposure and HLA in healthy donors. Background on the study: Assignment to the Caucasian-associated ancestry cluster applied to approximately 80% of the approximately 420 genotyped donors.

Study-level points and caveats: Reportedly, TCR beta sequences accurately predicted HLA-A and HLA-B alleles in most subjects. Researchers catalogued some 160 TCR beta chains as cytomegalovirus-associated.

The sequence derives from a man aged 50 to 60 in good health and CMV-seronegative. The material sequenced was PBMCs. The genes are TRBV9 and TRBJ2-1; weak D call: TRBD2 (7 bases). CDR3 nucleotide sequence: TGTGCCAGCAGCCCACACAGGGCTAGCGGAGGCGAGCAGTTCTTC. Its protein is CASSPHRASGGEQFF.